These 5 T cell receptor beta chains share one sample of origin, sequenced in a study of blood T cell repertoires in COVID-19. Repertoires were generated with immunoSEQ multiplex PCR, while TCRdb's copy carries only in-frame clones and drops some. The data contain around 200,000 clones, 70% to 90% of them singletons. Material for sequencing was peripheral blood. All receptors come from a woman between 45 and 60 years old with acute or convalescent COVID-19.

The rearrangement links TRBV12-5 to TRBJ2-5; TRBD2 matches 12 bases. V lost 0 bases to trimming and J lost 4 bases; unmatched junction nucleotides: 12. Germline V CDR1 and CDR2: LGHNT, FRNRAP. The CDR3 length is 19 residues. The CDR3 DNA follows: TGTGCTAGTGGTTTGGTGGGGCCTAGCGGGAGGGAGGGGATAGAGACCCAGTACTTC. It is translated as CASGLVGPSGREGIETQYF.

The chain employs TRBV15 and TRBJ2-2; TRBD1 aligns across 7 bases. The length of the CDR3 is 15 residues. J lost 7 bases, V lost 5 bases, and 10 bases had no gene match. The germline CDR1 and CDR2 sequences are LNHNV and YYDKDF (reference sequence). The CDR3 DNA reads TGTGCCACCAGCCCCGGACAGGCTGTCTTCGGGGAGCTGTTTTTT. This gives the protein CATSPGQAVFGELFF.

This clone was counted once. The chain uses TRBV29-1 and TRBJ2-2, with a possible D match to TRBD2 (5 bases). V gave up 3 bases and J gave up 2 bases, with 13 bases separating them. CDR3 length: 15 residues. CDR1 and CDR2 from the germline V gene are SQVTM and ANQGSEA. CDR3 nucleotides: TGCAGCGTTGACTTGTCTAGCAGAAACACCGGGGAGCTGTTTTTT. It is translated as CSVDLSSRNTGELFF.

The chain employs TRBV7-2 and TRBJ1-2; the match to TRBD1 covers 10 bases. J gave up 5 bases and V 0 bases, and 0 bases lay outside the gene matches. The CDR3 length is 14 residues. From germline, CDR1 is SGHTA and CDR2 FQGNSA. This CDR3 reads CASSLAGQGYGYTF. CDR3 nucleotides: TGTGCCAGCAGCTTAGCGGGACAGGGGTATGGCTACACCTTC.

The V and J genes are TRBV5-6 and TRBJ2-2; 8 bases agree with TRBD1. This CDR3 spans 13 amino acids. Germline CDR1 is SGHDT and CDR2 is YYEEEE. V gave up 7 bases and J gave up 6 bases; unmatched junction bases: 5. The CDR3 reads CASQGQDAGELFF. CDR3 DNA sequence: TGTGCCAGCCAGGGACAGGACGCCGGGGAGCTGTTTTTT.